This T cell receptor beta chain was obtained from a study of cytomegalovirus exposure and HLA in healthy donors. The study's findings and limits: In a later analysis, V- and J-gene trimming of beta chains associated with a DCLRE1C missense variant, replicated independently.

V dropped 2 bases and J dropped 5; count of bases not matched to a gene: 10. Germline values: CDR1 SGHDT, CDR2 YYEEEE. This CDR3 has 15 amino acids. Remarks on this clone: The antigen is not known.

With 60 Vbeta and 13 Jbeta primers, the PCR was carried out. The method was immunoSEQ multiplex PCR; TCRdb's version includes in-frame clones alone and lacks a portion of them. The profile shows 80,000 to 95,000 clones, just under 85% of them singletons. The chain uses TRBV5-6 and TRBJ2-7; 7 bases match TRBD1. This sequence originates from a woman under 30 in good health and CMV-seropositive. Sequenced input: PBMCs. CDR3 region: CASSFLDNRGHEQYF. For the CDR3, the DNA is TGTGCCAGCAGCTTTTTGGATAACAGGGGCCACGAGCAGTACTTC.